The clone carrying this TCR beta chain was found many times. The observed sequence ends 3 residues before the CDR3 terminus, with the missing tail filled in from the germline J gene. Produced via immunoSEQ multiplex PCR; TCRdb's table is partial and in-frame only. Observed are fewer than 50,000 clones, no singletons, with the top ten taking roughly 0.66%. This entry belongs to a study of T cell clonality in common variable immunodeficiency. The germline CDR1 and CDR2 sequences are KGHSH and LQKENI. The CDR3 totals 17 residues. V lost 6 bases, J lost 3 bases, and 12 bases stayed unmatched. The chain joins TRBV18 to TRBJ2-1; 9 bases match TRBD1. This clonotype was sampled from a person aged 18 to 70 in good health. Sequenced input: peripheral blood mononuclear cells. CDR3 residues: CASSGTLDRGIYNEQFF. The CDR3 DNA, read in part, is TGTGCCAGCTCTGGGACCCTAGACAGGGGGATCTACAATGAG.